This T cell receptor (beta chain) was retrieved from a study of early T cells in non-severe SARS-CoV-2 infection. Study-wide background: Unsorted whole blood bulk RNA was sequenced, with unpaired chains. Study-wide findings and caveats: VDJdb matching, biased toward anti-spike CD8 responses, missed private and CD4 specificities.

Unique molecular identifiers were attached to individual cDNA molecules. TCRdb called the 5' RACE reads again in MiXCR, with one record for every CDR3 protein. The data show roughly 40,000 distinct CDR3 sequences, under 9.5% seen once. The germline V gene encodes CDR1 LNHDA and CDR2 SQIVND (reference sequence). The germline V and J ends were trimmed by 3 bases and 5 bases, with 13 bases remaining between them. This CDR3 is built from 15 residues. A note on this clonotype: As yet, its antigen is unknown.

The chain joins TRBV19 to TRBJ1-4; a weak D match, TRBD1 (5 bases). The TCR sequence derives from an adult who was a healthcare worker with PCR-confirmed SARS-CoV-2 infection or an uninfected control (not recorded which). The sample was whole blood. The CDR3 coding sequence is TGTGCCAGTAGTATCCTGGGTGAGGGGAATGAAAAACTGTTTTTT. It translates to CASSILGEGNEKLFF.